What follows are 24 T cell receptor beta chains derived from one specimen sequenced in a study of T cells in tuberculosis. The table came from immunoSEQ multiplex PCR; TCRdb's copy has only in-frame clones and leaves some out. The table records tens of thousands of clones, 91% of them present only once. Sequencing used PBMCs. The source is a donor between 10 and 35 years old with latent tuberculosis or without tuberculosis infection.

V is TRBV28 and J is TRBJ1-4; 9 nucleotides line up with TRBD1. Looked up from germline, CDR1 is MDHEN and CDR2 is SYDVKM. The V and J ends lost 2 bases and 4 bases, in that order; junction bases with no gene match: 11. CDR3 length: 18 residues. In DNA form, the CDR3 reads TGTGCCAGCAGTTTAGTAGCTGGGACAGGGAGCTTTAATGAAAAACTGTTTTTT. As protein: CASSLVAGTGSFNEKLFF.

The chain uses TRBV7-2 and TRBJ1-1; D remains unclear. Trimming stripped 0 bases from V and 7 bases from J, with 9 bases between. Germline assignment: CDR1 SGHTA and CDR2 FQGNSA. The CDR3 spans 13 residues. The CDR3 nucleotides are TGTGCCAGCAGCTTAGCCGGCAGGCGTGAAGCTTTCTTT. This sequence encodes CASSLAGRREAFF.

Here the CDR3 reads CASSEAGDYEQYF. The CDR3 DNA reads TGTGCCAGCAGCGAAGCGGGAGACTACGAGCAGTACTTC. V and J are TRBV9 and TRBJ2-7; TRBD2 aligns across 8 bases. The germline gives CDR1 SGDLS, CDR2 YYNGEE. Trimming took 3 bases from V and 3 from J; bases not matched to a gene: 2. This CDR3 region has 13 residues.

This clone came up a few times. The chain links TRBV7-3 to TRBJ2-7; possible D gene TRBD1, 6 bases. The CDR3 has 14 amino acids. Germline V gives CDR1 SGHTA, CDR2 FQGTGA. Trimming took 5 bases from V and 5 from J, leaving 16 bases between them. CDR3: CASSPTGTQNEQYF. As DNA, the CDR3 is TGTGCCAGCAGCCCAACAGGGACACAGAACGAGCAGTACTTC. The full variable domain, with the rest looked up from reference TRBV7-3 and TRBJ2-7, is GAGVSQTPSNKVTEKGKYVELRCDPISGHTALYWYRQSLGQGPEFLIYFQGTGAADDSGLPNDRFFAVRPEGSVSTLKIQRTERGDSAVYLCASSPTGTQNEQYFGPGTRLTVT.

The genes are TRBV27 and TRBJ2-1; 11 bases are a match to TRBD2. The CDR3 covers 15 residues. The V gene end was trimmed by 5 bases and the J gene end by 9 bases; junction bases not matched to a gene: 9. Germline lookup yields CDR1 MNHEY and CDR2 SMNVEV (reference sequence). The CDR3: CASSLTSGRTFEQFF. As DNA, the CDR3 is TGTGCCAGCAGTCTCACTAGCGGGAGAACTTTTGAGCAGTTCTTC.

The chain uses TRBV15 and TRBJ2-1, with 11 bases identical to TRBD2. The length of the CDR3 is 15 residues. In germline, CDR1 is LNHNV, CDR2 YYDKDF (reference sequence). With 0 bases clipped from V and 8 bases from J, the junction kept 3 bases outside the gene matches. CDR3 DNA sequence: TGTGCCACCAGCAGAGATAGCGGGGGGGCGGATGAGCAGTTCTTC. It yields the protein CATSRDSGGADEQFF.

The V and J genes are TRBV5-3 and TRBJ1-2, with unresolved D. TRBV5-3 is an ORF, with its function uncertain. The V gene lost 2 bases and the J gene lost 1 base, with 24 bases spanning the gap. The CDR3 is 19 amino acids. CDR3 amino acids: CARSFGKGYCYEGNYGYTF. The DNA for the CDR3 is TGTGCCAGAAGCTTCGGTAAGGGTTATTGTTATGAGGGTAACTATGGCTACACCTTC.

V is TRBV21-1 and J is TRBJ2-3; the table's D call, TRBD2, was not checked against the DNA. TRBV21-1 is a recognized pseudogene. The CDR3 loop spans 19 amino acids. In DNA form, the CDR3 reads TGTGCCAGCAGCAAAGTGAGTTGGACTAGCGGGGGGGCTCCAAATACGCAGTATTTT. This sequence encodes CASSKVSWTSGGAPNTQYF.

The chain has TRBV28 and TRBJ2-7, with D hard to call. The V and J ends lost 4 bases and 2 bases respectively, with 3 bases between them. Per the germline V gene, CDR1 is MDHEN and CDR2 is SYDVKM. The CDR3 consists of 11 residues. The CDR3 DNA follows: TGTGCCAGCAGTTCGGCCTACGAGCAGTACTTC. Its protein product is CASSSAYEQYF. The entire variable domain, with the rest obtained from reference TRBV28 and TRBJ2-7, is as follows: DVKVTQSSRYLVKRTGEKVFLECVQDMDHENMFWYRQDPGLGLRLIYFSYDVKMKEKGDIPEGYSVSREKKERFSLILESASTNQTSMYLCASSSAYEQYFGPGTRLTVT.

The chain couples TRBV27 to TRBJ2-7; 9 nucleotides line up with TRBD1. Germline CDR1 MNHEY, CDR2 SMNVEV (reference sequence). This CDR3 region has 15 residues. V was clipped by 2 bases and J by 2 bases; unmatched bases: 4. The chain's CDR3 is CASSLKGQGAYEQYF. The CDR3 nucleotides are TGTGCCAGCAGTTTAAAGGGACAGGGAGCCTACGAGCAGTACTTC.

This clone was observed once. The chain recombines TRBV28 with TRBJ2-5; 14 positions agree with TRBD2. Germline trimming cut 4 bases from V and 0 bases from J; bases unmatched to any gene: 13. Germline V lookup: CDR1 MDHEN, CDR2 SYDVKM. This CDR3 spans 20 amino acids. This CDR3 reads CASSSETTSGRAWDQETQYF. Here the CDR3 DNA reads TGTGCCAGCAGTTCAGAAACGACTAGCGGGAGGGCCTGGGACCAAGAGACCCAGTACTTC.

V usage is TRBV28 and J usage is TRBJ2-7; 8 bases align to TRBD1. The CDR3 is made up of 16 amino acids. Germline loops: CDR1 MDHEN, CDR2 SYDVKM. J was trimmed by 6 bases and V by 4 bases; bases with no gene match: 14. CDR3 nucleotide sequence: TGTGCCAGCAGTTCCACCAGGGGGCTCAAGGTGATCGAGCAGTACTTC. This encodes CASSSTRGLKVIEQYF.

This chain joins TRBV29-1 and TRBJ1-2; the D gene is possibly TRBD1 (5 bases). CDR3 length: 13 residues. CDR1 is SQVTM and CDR2 is ANQGSEA in the germline V gene. V was pared by 4 bases and J by 5 bases, with 14 bases between. The CDR3 DNA reads as TGCAGCGTTGGCTGGCAGGGTGATTATGGCTACACCTTC. It specifies CSVGWQGDYGYTF. The whole variable domain, remainder taken from reference TRBV29-1 and TRBJ1-2, is SAVISQKPSRDICQRGTSLTIQCQVDSQVTMMFWYRQQPGQSLTLIATANQGSEATYESGFVIDKFPISRPNLTFSTLTVSNMSPEDSSIYLCSVGWQGDYGYTFGSGTRLTVV.

V usage is TRBV15 and J usage is TRBJ1-1; D is undetermined. The CDR3 extends over 16 amino acids. Trimming cost V 0 bases and J 5 bases, with 16 bases left between them. In germline, CDR1 is LNHNV, CDR2 YYDKDF (reference sequence). CDR3 residues: CATSRDWPGLVTEAFF. CDR3 coding DNA: TGTGCCACCAGCAGAGATTGGCCGGGATTAGTGACTGAAGCTTTCTTT.

The chain is built from TRBV28 and TRBJ1-3; D unresolved. This CDR3 region has 14 residues. V was cut by 2 bases and J by 1 base, with 6 bases left in between. The germline V gene encodes CDR1 MDHEN and CDR2 SYDVKM. The CDR3 DNA reads TGTGCCAGCAGTTTAGAGGAGTCTGGAAACACCATATATTTT. Translation gives CASSLEESGNTIYF. The full variable domain, rest sourced from reference TRBV28 and TRBJ1-3, is DVKVTQSSRYLVKRTGEKVFLECVQDMDHENMFWYRQDPGLGLRLIYFSYDVKMKEKGDIPEGYSVSREKKERFSLILESASTNQTSMYLCASSLEESGNTIYFGEGSWLTVV.

This chain connects TRBV5-1 to TRBJ1-2; D gene unclear. The CDR3 is 16 residues long. Germline assignment: CDR1 SGHRS and CDR2 YFSETQ. Trimming took 2 bases from V and 3 from J, leaving 17 bases between them. The CDR3 protein is CASSFYLLGVHYGYTF. The CDR3 region has the DNA TGCGCCAGCAGCTTCTACCTTCTGGGAGTCCACTATGGCTACACCTTC.

The CDR3, as DNA: TGTGCCAGTACCCACCCGGGGAGCTCCTACAATGAGCAGTTCTTC. It specifies CASTHPGSSYNEQFF. The V call is TRBV19, the J call TRBJ2-1; TRBD2 is a possible D gene (5 bases). Germline loops: CDR1 LNHDA, CDR2 SQIVND (reference sequence). The length of the CDR3 is 15 residues. V was trimmed by 7 bases and J by 0 bases, leaving 13 bases between them.

The chain has TRBV6-1 and TRBJ2-5; TRBD1 aligns across 7 bases. V trimming: 10 bases; J trimming: 5 bases; junction bases outside the gene matches: 10. Germline lookup yields CDR1 MNHNS and CDR2 SASEGT. The CDR3 runs 13 residues. This CDR3 reads CATRQGPMETQYF. The CDR3 DNA reads as TGTGCCACCCGACAGGGTCCAATGGAGACCCAGTACTTC.

This clone was observed a single time. V usage is TRBV6-6 and J usage is TRBJ1-2; 8 nucleotides match TRBD1. Germline V gives CDR1 MNHNY, CDR2 SVGAGI (reference sequence). V was clipped by 0 bases and J by 12 bases; unmatched bases: 6. The CDR3 length is 13 residues. The CDR3 is CASSYSGGTGNTF. CDR3 sequence (DNA): TGTGCCAGCAGTTACTCGGGGGGGACAGGAAACACCTTC.

The chain carries TRBV19 and TRBJ1-5; D is uncertain. V lost 5 bases, J lost 10 bases, and 18 bases lay in between. Germline lookup yields CDR1 LNHDA and CDR2 SQIVND (reference sequence). CDR3 length: 14 amino acids. CDR3: CASSPQGGLRPQHF. CDR3 coding DNA: TGTGCCAGTAGTCCACAAGGCGGGTTACGTCCCCAGCATTTT.

This chain connects TRBV4-3 to TRBJ1-6; possibly TRBD1 for D (6 bases). V was cut by 0 bases and J by 1 base, with 19 bases left in between. CDR1 and CDR2 (germline): LGHNA, YSLEER. The CDR3 is 20 amino acids. CDR3 sequence: CASSQDWGGRGSSYNSPLHF. The CDR3 DNA follows: TGCGCCAGCAGCCAAGACTGGGGGGGAAGGGGGAGTTCCTATAATTCACCCCTCCACTTT.

The chain uses TRBV11-2 and TRBJ2-5; the D is unclear. V lost 6 bases to trimming and J lost 6 bases, with 11 bases between them. Germline loops: CDR1 SGHAT, CDR2 FQNNGV. This CDR3 is built from 12 residues. DNA for the CDR3: TGTGCCAGCAGTTTAATCCCTCAGACCCAGTACTTC. Translating gives CASSLIPQTQYF.

The chain links TRBV27 to TRBJ1-1; no definite D call. This CDR3 is built from 16 residues. Trimming removed 0 bases at V and 1 base at J, with 12 bases between. Germline CDR1 reads MNHEY; CDR2 reads SMNVEV (reference sequence). In DNA, the CDR3 is TGTGCCAGCAGTTTATCCACAGTCCCAGGGAACACTGAAGCTTTCTTT. It yields the protein CASSLSTVPGNTEAFF.

The CDR3 sequence: CASSEIAGGPSYYF. CDR3 nucleotides: TGTGCCAGCAGTGAAATAGCGGGAGGGCCGTCCTACTACTTC. The chain combines TRBV6-4 with TRBJ2-4; 11 bases agree with TRBD2. After removal of 3 bases from V and 16 bases from J, the junction contained 11 bases not matched to a gene. Germline lookup yields CDR1 MRHNA and CDR2 SNTAGT. The CDR3 runs to 14 residues.